The 17 T cell receptor beta chains in this list originate from one sample, sequenced in a study of cytomegalovirus exposure and HLA in healthy donors. The PCR had 60 Vbeta and 13 Jbeta primers. Sequenced by immunoSEQ multiplex PCR; TCRdb stores in-frame clones only, minus some. This sample yields 170,000 or so clones, of which 80% are seen a single time; approximately 6.8% belongs to the top ten. The sample comprised PBMCs. Source of these receptors: a man between 25 and 39 years old in good health and CMV-seropositive.

This clone was counted a few times. The chain employs TRBV14 and TRBJ2-7; perhaps TRBD1 as D (6 bases). This CDR3 region has 15 residues. Germline CDR1 SGHDN, CDR2 FVKESK. V was shortened by 0 bases and J by 3 bases, with 12 bases between the two germline ends. The CDR3 loop reads CASSQDRGIFYEQYF. As DNA, the CDR3 is TGTGCCAGCAGCCAAGACAGGGGTATTTTCTACGAGCAGTACTTC.

This chain links TRBV7-9 with TRBJ1-1, with 7 nucleotides matching TRBD1. The germline V gene encodes CDR1 SEHNR and CDR2 FQNEAQ (reference sequence). V lost 1 base, J lost 4 bases, and 6 bases stayed unmatched. The CDR3 loop spans 15 amino acids. This CDR3 reads CASSLEGSGGTEAFF. The CDR3 DNA reads TGTGCCAGCAGCTTAGAGGGTTCAGGGGGCACTGAAGCTTTCTTT.

This clone showed up just a few times. The V and J genes are TRBV13 and TRBJ1-3; unclear D gene. CDR1 and CDR2 (germline): PRHDT, FYEKMQ (reference sequence). V was cut by 4 bases and J by 6 bases, with 25 bases left in between. CDR3 length equals 18 residues. Here the CDR3 reads CASSSQGLRSPGENTIYF. CDR3 coding DNA: TGTGCCAGCAGCTCCCAAGGCCTCAGGTCCCCCGGGGAAAACACCATATATTTT.

V usage is TRBV4-1 and J usage is TRBJ2-7; TRBD2 matches at 12 bases. Trimming took 3 bases from V and 4 from J; bases not matched to a gene: 10. Germline CDR1 reads MGHRA; CDR2 reads YSYEKL. The CDR3 totals 17 residues. The CDR3 here is CASSHGLAGGWAYEQYF. CDR3 sequence (DNA): TGCGCCAGCAGCCATGGGCTAGCGGGGGGGTGGGCATACGAGCAGTACTTC.

Written as DNA, the CDR3 is TGCGCCAGCAGCCCGGGACAGGGTACAACTAATGAAAAACTGTTTTTT. Amino acids: CASSPGQGTTNEKLFF. V gene TRBV5-1 combines with J gene TRBJ1-4; 9 bases fit TRBD1. The CDR3 is 16 amino acids. The ends lost 4 bases at V and 0 bases at J; junction bases unmatched: 4. Germline values: CDR1 SGHRS, CDR2 YFSETQ.

This clone was recorded once. The V call is TRBV6-5, the J call TRBJ2-7, with 7 bases identical to TRBD1. The J segment lost 4 bases and the V segment lost 2 bases, leaving 8 bases of the junction unmatched. Germline CDR1 and CDR2: MNHEY and SVGAGI. The CDR3 runs to 15 residues. CDR3 protein: CASSYRGGDGYEQYF. As DNA, the CDR3 is TGTGCCAGCAGTTACAGAGGGGGCGATGGGTACGAGCAGTACTTC.

The V call is TRBV5-1, the J call TRBJ2-5, with D possibly TRBD2 on 8 matching bases. The germline V gene has CDR1 SGHRS and CDR2 YFSETQ. Trimming pared 4 bases from V and 1 base from J, leaving 14 bases between. The CDR3 has 15 amino acids. This chain's CDR3 is CASSAGGQLQETQYF. As DNA, the CDR3 is TGCGCCAGCAGCGCGGGGGGACAGCTCCAAGAGACCCAGTACTTC.

The rearrangement links TRBV5-1 to TRBJ1-1; the match to TRBD1 covers 8 bases. The V gene's germline CDR1 is SGHRS and CDR2 YFSETQ. CDR3 length equals 16 residues. Trimming cost V 4 bases and J 1 base; bases outside gene matches: 9. The CDR3 DNA sequence: TGCGCCAGCAGCCCAGAAGGACAGGGAGCGAACACTGAAGCTTTCTTT. It codes for CASSPEGQGANTEAFF.

This sequence joins TRBV25-1 and TRBJ2-2, with 9 bases matching TRBD2. J lost 6 bases, V lost 1 base, and 12 bases had no gene match. CDR3 length: 18 amino acids. Looked up from germline, CDR1 is MGHDK and CDR2 is SYGVNS. CDR3 loop: CASSESPSSSGNSGELFF. CDR3 DNA: TGTGCCAGCAGTGAATCTCCCTCCTCTAGCGGGAATTCCGGGGAGCTGTTTTTT.

A word on this clone: Other DNA sequences in this specimen translate into the identical CDR3. This chain joins TRBV5-4 and TRBJ2-1; a possible D gene is TRBD2 (5 bases). Germline CDR1 reads SGHNT; CDR2 reads YYREEE (reference sequence). V was trimmed by 4 bases and J by 4 bases, leaving 9 bases between them. The CDR3 has 13 amino acids. The CDR3 DNA is TGTGCCAGCAGCCTACCGGGGTACAATGAGCAGTTCTTC. This encodes CASSLPGYNEQFF.

This clone showed up just once. V is TRBV7-9 and J is TRBJ2-7; no clear D gene. CDR3 length equals 12 residues. From germline, CDR1 is SEHNR and CDR2 FQNEAQ (reference sequence). V lost 7 bases, J lost 3 bases, and 10 bases lay in between. In DNA, the CDR3 is TGTGCCAGCAACAGCTTAGACTACGAGCAGTACTTC. Residues: CASNSLDYEQYF.

On this clone: The CDR3 does not close with the conserved phenylalanine or tryptophan, likely indicating a read error. The chain is built from TRBV2 and TRBJ1-2; TRBD1 might be the D (6 bases). CDR1 and CDR2 (germline): SNHLY, FYNNEI. The CDR3 covers 14 residues. CDR3 loop: CASREATGNYGYTS. The CDR3 DNA reads TGTGCCAGCAGGGAAGCGACAGGAAACTATGGCTACACCTCC.

The genes are TRBV7-2 and TRBJ2-5; D perhaps matches TRBD2 (6 bases). Between the trimmed V and J ends, which lost 7 bases and 5 bases, there was a span of 20 bases. This CDR3 contains 15 residues. Germline CDR1 reads SGHTA; CDR2 reads FQGNSA. CDR3 sequence reads: CASTPDIAAGETQYF. CDR3 nucleotides: TGTGCCAGCACCCCCGACATCGCCGCGGGGGAGACCCAGTACTTC. Combining the CDR3 with reference TRBV7-2 and TRBJ2-5 gives the whole variable domain GAGVSQSPSNKVTEKGKDVELRCDPISGHTALYWYRQSLGQGLEFLIYFQGNSAPDKSGLPSDRFSAERTGGSVSTLTIQRTQQEDSAVYLCASTPDIAAGETQYFGPGTRLLVL.

This clone turned up a few times. The J gene is TRBJ2-3, the V gene TRBV28; 14 bases match TRBD2. Germline CDR1 MDHEN, CDR2 SYDVKM. V dropped 5 bases and J dropped 4; count of bases not matched to a gene: 5. CDR3 length: 16 residues. Here the CDR3 DNA reads TGTGCCAGCAGTCAACGACTAGCGGGAGGGCCAGATACGCAGTATTTT. Translation: CASSQRLAGGPDTQYF.

The J gene is TRBJ1-6, the V gene TRBV6-1; TRBD1 matches at 7 bases. The CDR3 length is 15 residues. J gave up 7 bases and V 4 bases, and 7 bases lay outside the gene matches. The germline V gene has CDR1 MNHNS and CDR2 SASEGT. CDR3 sequence reads: CASSGNRGENSPLHF. The CDR3 nucleotides are TGTGCCAGCAGTGGGAACAGGGGAGAGAATTCACCCCTCCACTTT.

This clone was seen just once. The genes are TRBV5-4 and TRBJ2-3; 8 nucleotides agree with TRBD1. The CDR3 runs to 14 residues. Germline trimming cut 5 bases from V and 6 bases from J; bases unmatched to any gene: 8. Looked up from germline, CDR1 is SGHNT and CDR2 is YYREEE (reference sequence). In DNA form, the CDR3 reads TGTGCCAGCAGTTACGGGACAGGCAAGGATACGCAGTATTTT. Translating gives CASSYGTGKDTQYF. Full variable domain (outside the CDR3, taken from reference TRBV5-4 and TRBJ2-3): ETGVTQSPTHLIKTRGQQVTLRCSSQSGHNTVSWYQQALGQGPQFIFQYYREEENGRGNFPPRFSGLQFPNYSSELNVNALELDDSALYLCASSYGTGKDTQYFGPGTRLTVL.

This CDR3 is CASSQDDLGQGQAFF. The CDR3 DNA reads TGCGCCAGCAGCCAAGATGATCTAGGACAGGGACAAGCTTTCTTT. The chain is built from TRBV4-1 and TRBJ1-1, with 8 bases matching TRBD1. This CDR3 contains 15 residues. The V segment lost 0 bases and the J segment 9 bases; nucleotides outside the gene matches: 9. In germline, CDR1 is MGHRA, CDR2 YSYEKL.